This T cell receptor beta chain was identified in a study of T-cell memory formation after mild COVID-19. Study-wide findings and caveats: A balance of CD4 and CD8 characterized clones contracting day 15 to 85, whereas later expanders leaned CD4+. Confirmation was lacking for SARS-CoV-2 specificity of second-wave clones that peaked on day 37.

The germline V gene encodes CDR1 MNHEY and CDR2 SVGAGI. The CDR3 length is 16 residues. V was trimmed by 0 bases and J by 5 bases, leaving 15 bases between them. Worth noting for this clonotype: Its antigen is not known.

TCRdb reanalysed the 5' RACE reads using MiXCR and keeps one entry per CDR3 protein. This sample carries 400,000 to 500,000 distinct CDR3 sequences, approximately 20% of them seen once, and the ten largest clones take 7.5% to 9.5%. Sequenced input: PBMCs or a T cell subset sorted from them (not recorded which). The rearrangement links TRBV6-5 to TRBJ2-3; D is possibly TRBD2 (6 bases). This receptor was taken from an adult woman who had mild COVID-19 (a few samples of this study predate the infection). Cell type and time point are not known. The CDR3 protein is CASSYSPGDHGDTQYF. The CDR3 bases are TGTGCCAGCAGTTACTCTCCGGGAGATCATGGAGATACGCAGTATTTT.